The 7 T cell receptor beta chains listed next were all sequenced from one sample in a study of blood T cell repertoires in COVID-19. Measured with immunoSEQ multiplex PCR; TCRdb has only the in-frame clones, and not every one. The data hold about 150,000 clones, with around 86% observed a single time. The source material was peripheral blood. All receptors come from a man aged 70-80 years who had recovered from COVID-19.

This clone was seen a single time. Here the CDR3 reads CASSYDRGTGELFF. Here the CDR3 DNA reads TGTGCCAGCAGTTACGACAGGGGTACCGGGGAGCTGTTTTTT. The chain links TRBV6-2 or TRBV6-3 to TRBJ2-2; 8 nucleotides line up with TRBD1. Per the germline V gene, CDR1 is MNHEY and CDR2 is SVGEGT. Unmatched junction bases numbered 1, after V lost 2 bases and J lost 5 bases. The CDR3 runs to 14 residues.

The rearrangement links TRBV7-9 to TRBJ1-2; TRBD1 matches 9 bases. The CDR3 loop spans 13 amino acids. The ends lost 6 bases at V and 6 bases at J; junction bases unmatched: 5. CDR1 and CDR2 (germline): SEHNR, FQNEAQ (reference sequence). In DNA, the CDR3 is TGTGCCAGCAGACTAGGGACAGGGAATGGCTACACCTTC. This codes for CASRLGTGNGYTF.

The chain carries TRBV4-1 and TRBJ2-1; the match to TRBD2 covers 9 bases. Germline loops: CDR1 MGHRA, CDR2 YSYEKL. V lost 4 bases and J lost 5; bases outside the gene matches: 9. This CDR3 region has 16 residues. In DNA form, the CDR3 reads TGCGCCAGCAGCCCCTCCTTAGCGGGAGCTAACAATGAGCAGTTCTTC. Amino acid sequence: CASSPSLAGANNEQFF.

The sample holds a few counts of this clone. V gene TRBV6-2 or TRBV6-3 combines with J gene TRBJ1-1; D is unclear. The germline CDR1 and CDR2 sequences are MNHEY and SVGEGT. V was clipped by 0 bases and J by 0 bases, with 14 bases between them. The CDR3 loop spans 17 amino acids. Written as DNA, the CDR3 is TGTGCCAGCAGTTACTCCCTGACATGGATCATGAACACTGAAGCTTTCTTT. It specifies CASSYSLTWIMNTEAFF.

This chain uses TRBV7-9 with TRBJ1-1, with D tentatively TRBD1 (6 bases). Per germline, CDR1 SEHNR and CDR2 FQNEAQ (reference sequence). Trimming took off 10 bases at V and 4 bases at J, with 16 bases between the two ends. There are 13 residues in the CDR3. This chain's CDR3 is CATQIQGVTEAFF. DNA of the CDR3: TGTGCCACCCAGATACAGGGTGTCACTGAAGCTTTCTTT.

J is TRBJ1-1 and V is TRBV12-3 or TRBV12-4; D is possibly TRBD1 (6 bases). This CDR3 contains 13 residues. Trimming pared 3 bases from V and 5 bases from J, leaving 10 bases between. CDR3 protein: CASSFRGGTEAFF. DNA for the CDR3: TGTGCCAGCAGTTTCAGGGGTGGGACTGAAGCTTTCTTT.

The rearrangement joins TRBV6-1 to TRBJ2-4, with 7 bases lining up with TRBD2. V gave up 2 bases and J gave up 0 bases; unmatched junction bases: 7. This CDR3 is built from 17 residues. The V gene's germline CDR1 is MNHNS and CDR2 SASEGT. Written as DNA, the CDR3 is TGTGCCAGCAGTGAAACAGCGGGACGGCTAGCCAAAAACATTCAGTACTTC. Encoded protein: CASSETAGRLAKNIQYF.